This TCR beta chain originates from a study of OX40 agonist ivuxolimab in advanced cancers. Across the whole study: Each patient was given ivuxolimab into a vein every 2 weeks, at 0.01 to 10 mg/kg.

Here immunoSEQ multiplex PCR was the method, and the copy in TCRdb shows in-frame clones only, minus some. The sample lists under 100,000 clones, about 84% occurring once. The germline gives CDR1 SGHNT, CDR2 YYREEE (reference sequence). The V segment lost 0 bases and the J segment 3 bases; nucleotides outside the gene matches: 4. The CDR3 consists of 15 residues. Excluded were patients having autoimmune disease history or systemic immunosuppression. The chain combines TRBV5-4 with TRBJ2-3, with 7 bases fitting TRBD2. The specimen was CD4+ or CD8+ T cells sorted from blood, collected in a trial of the OX40 agonist ivuxolimab. The receptor comes from an adult with an advanced solid tumor such as melanoma, head and neck, liver or kidney cancer. CDR3 sequence: CASSLAGAGTDTQYF. In DNA form, the CDR3 reads TGTGCCAGCAGCTTGGCTGGAGCGGGGACAGATACGCAGTATTTT. Together with reference TRBV5-4 and TRBJ2-3, the CDR3 gives the full variable domain: ETGVTQSPTHLIKTRGQQVTLRCSSQSGHNTVSWYQQALGQGPQFIFQYYREEENGRGNFPPRFSGLQFPNYSSELNVNALELDDSALYLCASSLAGAGTDTQYFGPGTRLTVL.